Listed below are T cell receptor beta chains from one sample, sequenced in a study of regulatory T cells in long-lasting Graves disease. From the multiplex PCR reads, TCRdb called clonotypes with MiXCR, one entry per CDR3 protein. Of more than 300,000 distinct CDR3 sequences listed, roughly 12% were seen once; the top ten hold approximately 17%. The same sample was also studied in work on T cells in Graves' hyperthyroidism and ophthalmopathy.

The source material was peripheral blood mononuclear cells (PBMCs), sampled at new diagnosis, from a patient treated with antithyroid drugs. The receptor source for this set is a woman aged 18 to 35 with Graves disease. The CDR3 runs from the conserved cysteine through the conserved F or W.

cdr3_length: 15
v_call: TRBV19
j_call: TRBJ2-2
cdr3_aa: CASYKREAHTGELFF

cdr3_length: 16
v_call: TRBV2
j_call: TRBJ2-2
cdr3_aa: CAGDPVSPAYTGELFF

cdr3_length: 14
v_call: TRBV28
j_call: TRBJ1-4
cdr3_aa: CASSSGAPQEKLFF

cdr3_length: 15
v_call: TRBV4-1
j_call: TRBJ2-5
cdr3_aa: CASSQDAPFQETQYF

cdr3_length: 14
v_call: TRBV30
j_call: TRBJ1-5
cdr3_aa: CAWSEGQGFQPQHF

cdr3_length: 17
v_call: TRBV6-2/TRBV6-3
j_call: TRBJ1-5
cdr3_aa: CASTHGPFGGLHQPQHF

cdr3_length: 14
v_call: TRBV6-2/TRBV6-3
j_call: TRBJ1-5
cdr3_aa: CASSPRTGAQPQHF

cdr3_length: 16
v_call: TRBV12-3/TRBV12-4
j_call: TRBJ2-2
cdr3_aa: CASMPRGTLNTGELFF

cdr3_length: 16
v_call: TRBV19
j_call: TRBJ2-1
cdr3_aa: CASSILGSRSLNEQFF

cdr3_length: 16
v_call: TRBV29-1
j_call: TRBJ2-3
cdr3_aa: CSVEDLRQGIPDTQYF

cdr3_length: 14
v_call: TRBV20-1
j_call: TRBJ1-1
cdr3_aa: CSAILGSVNTEAFF

cdr3_length: 16
v_call: TRBV3-1
j_call: TRBJ1-4
cdr3_aa: CASSPGQGATNEKLFF

cdr3_length: 13
v_call: TRBV5-5
j_call: TRBJ2-2
cdr3_aa: CASSVRLTGELFF

cdr3_length: 14
v_call: TRBV11-1
j_call: TRBJ2-1
cdr3_aa: CASSLYGRDIGPFF

cdr3_length: 14
v_call: TRBV7-3
j_call: TRBJ2-1
cdr3_aa: CASSLYGQGNEQFF

cdr3_length: 15
v_call: TRBV7-6
j_call: TRBJ2-3
cdr3_aa: CASSQDETSYDTQYF

cdr3_length: 18
v_call: TRBV28
j_call: TRBJ1-5
cdr3_aa: CASSLELGGWNSNQPQHF

cdr3_length: 13
v_call: TRBV20-1
j_call: TRBJ2-5
cdr3_aa: CSARGINQETQYF

cdr3_length: 11
v_call: TRBV7-2
j_call: TRBJ2-5
cdr3_aa: CASADPGTQYF

cdr3_length: 14
v_call: TRBV7-9
j_call: TRBJ2-7
cdr3_aa: CASSLLGRLDEQYF

cdr3_length: 14
v_call: TRBV29-1
j_call: TRBJ2-2
cdr3_aa: CSVAGDPNTGELFF

cdr3_length: 13
v_call: TRBV29-1
j_call: TRBJ1-1
cdr3_aa: CSVKGWEMKEAFF

cdr3_length: 14
v_call: TRBV7-2
j_call: TRBJ1-1
cdr3_aa: CASSLRRRNTEAFF

cdr3_length: 16
v_call: TRBV5-1
j_call: TRBJ2-3
cdr3_aa: CASSPQVRGGPDTQYF

cdr3_length: 14
v_call: TRBV7-9
j_call: TRBJ2-3
cdr3_aa: CASSLASIGGTQYF

cdr3_length: 17
v_call: TRBV20-1
j_call: TRBJ1-1
cdr3_aa: CSARASEGASVRTEAFF

cdr3_length: 14
v_call: TRBV6-2/TRBV6-3
j_call: TRBJ2-7
cdr3_aa: CASSEQGRSYEQYF

cdr3_length: 17
v_call: TRBV12-3/TRBV12-4
j_call: TRBJ2-3
cdr3_aa: CASSLRATGASTDTQYF